This T cell receptor beta chain was recovered during a study of blood T cell repertoires in COVID-19. Study context: COVID-19 samples, acute and convalescent, were from the United States, Italy and Spain. The cDNA or gDNA used as material had been derived from T cells, B-cell-depleted T cells, or PBMCs.

Per the authors' pipeline: Nucleated cell counts were estimated from reference gene primer amplification. Measured with immunoSEQ multiplex PCR; TCRdb has only the in-frame clones, and not every one. The D gene and trimming were derived from the DNA, and the V and J assignments and clone size from that table. In the table there are 150,000 to 200,000 clones, around 86% of which are singletons. In this sample, this clone turned up once. This TCR came from a middle-aged man with active or convalescent COVID-19. Sequencing was performed on peripheral blood.

This CDR3 is CATSDRAFGQGGGYTF. CDR3 DNA sequence: TGTGCCACCAGTGACCGAGCGTTCGGACAGGGAGGTGGCTACACCTTC. J is TRBJ1-2 and V is TRBV24-1; 8 nucleotides match TRBD1. The CDR3 runs 16 residues. Germline assignment: CDR1 KGHDR and CDR2 SFDVKD. V lost 4 bases and J lost 7; bases outside the gene matches: 13.